The 21 T cell receptor beta chains below all came from one sample that was sequenced in a study of T-cell memory formation after mild COVID-19. One entry per CDR3 protein results from TCRdb running MiXCR on the 5' RACE reads. The sample has about 350,000 distinct CDR3 sequences, approximately 22% seen once. Specimen: PBMCs or a T cell subset sorted from them (not recorded which). The source is a man younger than 35 who had mild COVID-19 (a few samples of this study predate the infection). Cell type and time point are not known.

This clonotype showed up just a few times. V usage is TRBV5-5 and J usage is TRBJ2-2, with D perhaps matching TRBD1 or TRBD2 (5 bases each). Deletions cut 0 bases from V and 2 bases from J, with 14 bases between. CDR1 SGHKS and CDR2 YYEKEE come from the germline V gene (reference sequence). This CDR3 region has 17 residues. DNA of the CDR3: TGTGCCAGCAGCTTGGTTGGCCGGGGCCTAAACACCGGGGAGCTGTTTTTT. Amino acid sequence: CASSLVGRGLNTGELFF.

The sample holds a few counts of this clonotype. V is TRBV28 and J is TRBJ1-2; the match to TRBD1 covers 9 bases. The CDR3 has 16 amino acids. Germline trimming cut 6 bases from V and 4 bases from J; bases unmatched to any gene: 12. Germline loops: CDR1 MDHEN, CDR2 SYDVKM. CDR3 sequence (DNA): TGTGCCAGCAGCCCCTTAGGACAGGGGTTGGGCTATGGCTACACCTTC. Encoded protein: CASSPLGQGLGYGYTF.

There are a few counts of this clonotype. This chain connects TRBV6-6 to TRBJ1-5, with 9 nucleotides matching TRBD1. This CDR3 spans 14 amino acids. Losses at the gene ends were 7 bases for V and 6 bases for J; bases not matched to a gene: 7. Per germline, CDR1 MNHNY and CDR2 SVGAGI (reference sequence). The CDR3 reads CASTRTGAFQPQHF. In nucleotides, the CDR3 is TGTGCCAGCACCAGGACAGGGGCATTTCAGCCCCAGCATTTT.

This chain joins TRBV2 and TRBJ1-2, with D unclear. V gave up 3 bases and J gave up 0 bases, with 11 bases separating them. The CDR3 runs to 15 residues. Germline V CDR1 and CDR2: SNHLY, FYNNEI. The CDR3 loop reads CASSESLRANYGYTF. In DNA form, the CDR3 reads TGTGCCAGCAGTGAGTCCCTCAGAGCTAACTATGGCTACACCTTC. Full variable domain (remainder filled in from reference TRBV2 and TRBJ1-2): EPEVTQTPSHQVTQMGQEVILRCVPISNHLYFYWYRQILGQKVEFLVSFYNNEISEKSEIFDDQFSVERPDGSNFTLKIRSTKLEDSAMYFCASSESLRANYGYTFGSGTRLTVV.

The chain recombines TRBV12-3 or TRBV12-4 with TRBJ1-2; tentative D call: TRBD1 (5 bases). CDR3 size: 12 residues. With 6 bases removed from V and 4 bases from J, the gap between germline ends came to 9 bases. The DNA for the CDR3 is TGTGCCAGCAGGGGACGGAGCTATGGCTACACCTTC. Encoded protein: CASRGRSYGYTF.

The V call is TRBV5-6, the J call TRBJ2-4; D call uncertain. Per the germline V gene, CDR1 is SGHDT and CDR2 is YYEEEE. V was pared by 2 bases and J by 0 bases, with 6 bases between. This CDR3 is 14 amino acids long. CDR3 amino acids: CASSFRPAKNIQYF. In nucleotides, the CDR3 is TGTGCCAGCAGCTTCAGGCCAGCCAAAAACATTCAGTACTTC.

J is TRBJ2-7 and V is TRBV7-9; D remains ambiguous. Germline-derived CDR1 and CDR2 are SEHNR and FQNEAQ (reference sequence). The V gene lost 3 bases and the J gene lost 4 bases, with 10 bases spanning the gap. The CDR3 runs to 13 residues. This CDR3 reads CASSFPLGYEQYV. CDR3 coding DNA: TGTGCCAGCAGCTTTCCGCTAGGGTACGAGCAGTACGTC.

The chain couples TRBV7-2 to TRBJ1-4, with 9 bases matching TRBD1. Losses at the gene ends were 6 bases for V and 7 bases for J; bases not matched to a gene: 9. Germline CDR1 and CDR2: SGHTA and FQGNSA. This CDR3 is 15 amino acids long. CDR3 sequence reads: CASRKTGTGFEKLFF. In DNA form, the CDR3 reads TGTGCCAGCAGGAAAACAGGGACAGGGTTTGAAAAACTGTTTTTT.

This clonotype turned up a few times. The genes are TRBV4-1 and TRBJ1-1; D might be TRBD1 (6 bases). V was clipped by 1 base and J by 1 base, with 19 bases between them. This CDR3 region has 18 residues. Germline V gene lookup returns CDR1 MGHRA and CDR2 YSYEKL. The CDR3 DNA sequence: TGCGCCAGCAGCCAAGCCCCTCAGGGGCCTATAGGGAACACTGAAGCTTTCTTT. It translates to CASSQAPQGPIGNTEAFF.

The chain has TRBV4-2 and TRBJ2-1; D unresolved. The V gene's germline CDR1 is LGHNA and CDR2 YNFKEQ. V was shortened by 3 bases and J by 8 bases, with 17 bases between the two germline ends. The CDR3 has 15 amino acids. The CDR3: CASSQDLLGGDEQFF. The CDR3 DNA sequence: TGTGCCAGCAGCCAGGACCTTCTGGGTGGGGATGAGCAGTTCTTC.

This rearrangement joins TRBV6-5 to TRBJ2-5; TRBD2 matches 14 bases. V dropped 2 bases and J dropped 5; count of bases not matched to a gene: 7. The CDR3 consists of 17 residues. The germline V gene has CDR1 MNHEY and CDR2 SVGAGI. The CDR3 spells CASSYPSTSGGAETQYF. The CDR3 nucleotides read TGTGCCAGCAGTTACCCATCGACTAGCGGGGGGGCTGAGACCCAGTACTTC.

CDR3 sequence reads: CASSYGVLGNEQYF. The CDR3, as DNA: TGTGCCAGCAGTTACGGCGTCTTGGGAAACGAGCAGTACTTC. This chain links TRBV6-2 or TRBV6-3 with TRBJ2-7; the D is unclear. This CDR3 region has 14 residues. Deletions cut 2 bases from V and 5 bases from J, with 13 bases between. From germline, CDR1 is MNHEY and CDR2 SVGEGT.

The rearrangement uses TRBV4-1 and TRBJ1-2, with 7 bases matching TRBD1. The CDR3 spans 14 residues. Germline V gene sequence: CDR1 MGHRA, CDR2 YSYEKL. With V trimmed by 4 bases and J by 9 bases, 11 bases remained unmatched. Written as DNA, the CDR3 is TGCGCCAGCAGCCTCCAGGAGGGGGCGCGAAGCTACACCTTC. Translation: CASSLQEGARSYTF.

J is TRBJ1-5 and V is TRBV5-1; D gene ambiguous. Germline CDR1 and CDR2: SGHRS and YFSETQ. V was clipped by 0 bases and J by 2 bases, with 9 bases between them. CDR3 length: 15 amino acids. The CDR3 DNA is TGCGCCAGCAGCTTGGCCGGGGTGGGCAATCAGCCCCAGCATTTT. Its protein product is CASSLAGVGNQPQHF. The complete variable domain, with remaining parts taken from reference TRBV5-1 and TRBJ1-5, reads KAGVTQTPRYLIKTRGQQVTLSCSPISGHRSVSWYQQTPGQGLQFLFEYFSETQRNKGNFPGRFSGRQFSNSRSEMNVSTLELGDSALYLCASSLAGVGNQPQHFGDGTRLSIL.

The sample holds a few counts of this clonotype. The chain combines TRBV5-1 with TRBJ2-5; D is possibly TRBD2 (5 bases). V lost 3 bases and J 2 bases, leaving 5 bases between the germline ends. The CDR3 is made up of 12 amino acids. The germline CDR1 and CDR2 sequences are SGHRS and YFSETQ. The CDR3 sequence is CASSWRQETQYF. CDR3 nucleotide sequence: TGCGCCAGCAGCTGGAGGCAAGAGACCCAGTACTTC.

The chain has TRBV4-3 and TRBJ2-3; the match to TRBD2 covers 10 bases. V lost 4 bases, J lost 3 bases, and 7 bases stayed unmatched. Germline CDR1 and CDR2: LGHNA and YSLEER. The CDR3 consists of 16 residues. CDR3 amino acids: CASSPSTSGVTDTQYF. CDR3 nucleotide sequence: TGCGCCAGCAGCCCTAGTACTAGCGGGGTTACAGATACGCAGTATTTT.

This clonotype was detected a few times. This rearrangement joins TRBV28 to TRBJ1-2; maybe TRBD1 (5 bases). This CDR3 comprises 12 residues. Germline lookup yields CDR1 MDHEN and CDR2 SYDVKM. V gave up 7 bases and J gave up 7 bases, with 13 bases separating them. For the CDR3, the DNA is TGTGCCAGCACCTCGGGGGGTGCTGGCTACACCTTC. This gives the protein CASTSGGAGYTF.

In nucleotides, the CDR3 is TGCGCCAGCAGCCAAGTAGGAGATAATGGGGCCAACGTCCTGACTTTC. It codes for CASSQVGDNGANVLTF. This rearrangement joins TRBV4-1 to TRBJ2-6; D is ambiguous. The CDR3 has 16 residues. CDR1 is MGHRA, CDR2 YSYEKL, per germline. V lost 1 base to trimming and J lost 3 bases, with 10 bases between them.

This clonotype occurred a few times. This rearrangement joins TRBV5-1 to TRBJ2-7, with a weak D call TRBD2 (6 bases). Germline assignment: CDR1 SGHRS and CDR2 YFSETQ. The V and J ends lost 4 bases and 0 bases respectively, with 11 bases between them. The CDR3 runs to 14 residues. CDR3 sequence: CASSVGGSSYEQYF. Written as DNA, the CDR3 is TGCGCCAGCAGCGTCGGGGGTAGCTCCTACGAGCAGTACTTC. Combining the CDR3 with reference TRBV5-1 and TRBJ2-7 gives the whole variable domain KAGVTQTPRYLIKTRGQQVTLSCSPISGHRSVSWYQQTPGQGLQFLFEYFSETQRNKGNFPGRFSGRQFSNSRSEMNVSTLELGDSALYLCASSVGGSSYEQYFGPGTRLTVT.

In its sample, this clonotype was seen many times. The chain links TRBV7-2 to TRBJ2-6; D remains ambiguous. Germline CDR1 and CDR2: SGHTA and FQGNSA. V was pared by 3 bases and J by 0 bases, with 3 bases between. The CDR3 sequence is 14 residues long. This chain's CDR3 is CASSLASGANVLTF. The CDR3 bases are TGTGCCAGCAGCTTGGCCTCTGGGGCCAACGTCCTGACTTTC.

V gene TRBV3-1 combines with J gene TRBJ2-1; 9 bases fit TRBD2. CDR1 LGHDT and CDR2 YNNKEL come from the germline V gene (reference sequence). This CDR3 is built from 13 residues. J was trimmed by 8 bases and V by 3 bases; bases with no gene match: 2. The CDR3 loop is CASSQGTSHEQFF. CDR3 DNA: TGTGCCAGCAGCCAGGGGACTAGCCATGAGCAGTTCTTC.